The source of this T cell receptor beta chain is a study of blood T cell repertoires in COVID-19. For the study at large: The study drew acute and convalescent COVID-19 samples from the United States, Italy and Spain. The cDNA or gDNA used as material had been derived from T cells, B-cell-depleted T cells, or PBMCs.

Cohorts were assigned according to the clinical history that participants reported. As handled by the study authors: Nucleated cell number was recorded as an estimate derived from reference gene primer amplification. TCRdb's table, derived via immunoSEQ multiplex PCR, lists solely in-frame clones and lacks some. D and trimming were read from the DNA, whereas the V and J calls and clone size are those reported in that table. This sample has hundreds of thousands of clones, with roughly 85% found just once. The CDR3 spans 15 residues. From germline, CDR1 is SEHNR and CDR2 FQNEAQ (reference sequence). V shed 5 bases, J shed 4 bases, and the junction held 9 bases outside the gene matches.

The chain joins TRBV7-9 to TRBJ1-1, with 8 bases lining up with TRBD1. This clonotype was obtained from a middle-aged woman with acute COVID-19. Sequencing was carried out using PBMCs or T cells enriched from blood (not recorded which). The CDR3 DNA is TGTGCCAGCAGCCCGTACAGGGGGGCGGGCACTGAAGCTTTCTTT. Residues: CASSPYRGAGTEAFF.